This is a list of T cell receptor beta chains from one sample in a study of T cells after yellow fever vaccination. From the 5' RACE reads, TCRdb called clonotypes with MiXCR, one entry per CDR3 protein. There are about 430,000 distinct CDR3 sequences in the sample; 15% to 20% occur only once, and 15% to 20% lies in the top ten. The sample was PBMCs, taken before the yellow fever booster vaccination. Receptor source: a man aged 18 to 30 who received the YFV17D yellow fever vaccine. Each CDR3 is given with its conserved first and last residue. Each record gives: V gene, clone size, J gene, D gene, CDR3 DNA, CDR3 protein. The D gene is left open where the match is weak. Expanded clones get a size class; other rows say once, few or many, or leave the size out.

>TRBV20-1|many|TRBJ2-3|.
TGCAGTGCCGCTAGGGCGGTAATCACAGATACGCAGTATTTT
CSAARAVITDTQYF
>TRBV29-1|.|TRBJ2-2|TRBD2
TGCAGCGTTGGGGGACTAGCGGGGGCGATGAACACCGGGGAGCTGTTTTTT
CSVGGLAGAMNTGELFF
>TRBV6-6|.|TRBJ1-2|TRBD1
TGTGCCAGCATGGACAGGGGAACAGCTAACTATGGCTACACCTTC
CASMDRGTANYGYTF
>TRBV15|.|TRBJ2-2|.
TGTGCCACAGCGAGAGGGGCCGCCGACACCGGGGAGCTGTTTTTT
CATARGAADTGELFF
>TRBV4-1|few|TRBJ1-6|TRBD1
TGCGCCAGCAGCCTAGGAAAGGACAGGTGGCTCGGTTCACCCCTCCACTTT
CASSLGKDRWLGSPLHF
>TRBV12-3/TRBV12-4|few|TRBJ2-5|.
TGTGCCAGCAGTTTGGAGGGGAGTGTCAGTCCCCAGTACTTC
CASSLEGSVSPQYF
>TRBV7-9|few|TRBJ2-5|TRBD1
TGTGCCAGCAGCTTAGGAGACAGGGTTTGGGAGACCCAGTACTTC
CASSLGDRVWETQYF
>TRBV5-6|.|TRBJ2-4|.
TGTGCCAGCAGCCCAGCAGCAGGGGCCTTCAAAAACATTCAGTACTTC
CASSPAAGAFKNIQYF
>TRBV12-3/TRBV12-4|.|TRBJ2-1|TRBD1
TGTGCCAGCAGTTTAGAGGGGACAGGTCTCAATGAGCAGTTCTTC
CASSLEGTGLNEQFF
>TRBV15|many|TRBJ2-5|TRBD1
TGTGCCACCAGCAGGGGACAGGGGGCCGAGACCCAGTACTTC
CATSRGQGAETQYF
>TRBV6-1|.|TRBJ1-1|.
TGTGCCAGCAGTGAATTCGGGGCCGCAAACACTGAAGCTTTCTTT
CASSEFGAANTEAFF
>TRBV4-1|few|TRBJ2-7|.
TGCGCCAGCAGCCAAGATTCAACGGGCACCTACGAGCAGTACTTC
CASSQDSTGTYEQYF
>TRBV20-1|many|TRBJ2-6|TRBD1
TGCAGTGCTACCCAGGGGGCTGGGGCCAACGTCCTGACTTTC
CSATQGAGANVLTF
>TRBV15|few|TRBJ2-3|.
TGTGCCACCAGGACGTCGGGGACAGATACGCAGTATTTT
CATRTSGTDTQYF
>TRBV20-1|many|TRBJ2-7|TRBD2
TGCAGTGCTAGGCTAGCGGGGACCTACGAGCAGTACTTC
CSARLAGTYEQYF
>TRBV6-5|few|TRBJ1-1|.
TGTGCCAGCAGTGGGGACACCATGGGGACTGAAGCTTTCTTT
CASSGDTMGTEAFF
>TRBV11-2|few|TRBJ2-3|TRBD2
TGTGCCAGCAGCTTCTTGGGGGGGAACACAGATACGCAGTATTTT
CASSFLGGNTDTQYF
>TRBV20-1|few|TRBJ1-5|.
TGCAGTGCTAGAACCGACAGGCCTTATAGCAATCAGCCCCAGCATTTT
CSARTDRPYSNQPQHF
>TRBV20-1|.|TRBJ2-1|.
TGCAGTGCAATAAAGAGCAATGAGCAGTTCTTC
CSAIKSNEQFF
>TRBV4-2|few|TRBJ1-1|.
TGTGCCAGCAGCCAAGATGGTGGGGGCTGGGGGAACACTGAAGCTTTCTTT
CASSQDGGGWGNTEAFF
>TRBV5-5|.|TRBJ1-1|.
TGTGCCAGCACCACAGGGTACGAGAACACTGAAGCTTTCTTT
CASTTGYENTEAFF
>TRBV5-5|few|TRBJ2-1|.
TGTGCCAGCAGCTTGCCGGGAGACTCCTACAATGAGCAGTTCTTC
CASSLPGDSYNEQFF
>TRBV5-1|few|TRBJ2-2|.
TGCGCCAGCAGCCTCAAGCACACCGGGGAGCTGTTTTTT
CASSLKHTGELFF
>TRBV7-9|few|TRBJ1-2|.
TGTGCCAGCAGCTTAGAGGCAGACGGCTACACCTTC
CASSLEADGYTF
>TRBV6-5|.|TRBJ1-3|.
TGTGCCAGCAGTTACTCAGGAGGGAACTCTGGAAACACCATATATTTT
CASSYSGGNSGNTIYF
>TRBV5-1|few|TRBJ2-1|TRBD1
TGCGCCAGCAGCCAAGGGGGCCCCGTTAGGAATGAGCAGTTCTTC
CASSQGGPVRNEQFF
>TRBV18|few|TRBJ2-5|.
TGTGCCAGCTCACCCCGGGCCGGGAGAGAGACCCAGTACTTC
CASSPRAGRETQYF
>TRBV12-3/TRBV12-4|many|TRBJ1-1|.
TGTGCCAGCAGTTTTTTACAGGGCGGTGAAGCTTTCTTT
CASSFLQGGEAFF
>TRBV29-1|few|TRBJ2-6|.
TGCAGCGTTGAAATCAGTGGTTCTGGGGCCAACGTCCTGACTTTC
CSVEISGSGANVLTF
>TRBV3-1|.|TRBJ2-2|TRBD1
TGTGCCAGCAGCCAAGATCCGGGACAGCCACGCACCGGGGAGCTGTTTTTT
CASSQDPGQPRTGELFF
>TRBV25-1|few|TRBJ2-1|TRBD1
TGTGCCAGCAGTGAACCTGCCGGGACAGGGGATGAGCAGTTCTTC
CASSEPAGTGDEQFF
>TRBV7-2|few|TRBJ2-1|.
TGTGCCAGCAGCTCGCGGGGTCTAGGAGCGGGGTTCTTC
CASSSRGLGAGFF
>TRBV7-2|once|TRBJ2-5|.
TGTGCCAGCAGTCCAACACGGGCCGAAGAGACCCAGTACTTC
CASSPTRAEETQYF
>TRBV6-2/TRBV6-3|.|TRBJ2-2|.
TGTGCCAGCAGTTACTACCCCGTAATAGGGGGGGACACCGGGGAGCTGTTTTTT
CASSYYPVIGGDTGELFF
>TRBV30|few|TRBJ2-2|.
TGTGCCTGGAGACTCACGGTCGGGGAGCTGTTTTTT
CAWRLTVGELFF
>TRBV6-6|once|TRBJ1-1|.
TGTGCCAGCAGTTATTTCCTGGGCACTGAAGCTTTCTTT
CASSYFLGTEAFF
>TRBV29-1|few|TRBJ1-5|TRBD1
TGCAGCGTTGGACAGGGATTAAGTCAGCCCCAGCATTTT
CSVGQGLSQPQHF
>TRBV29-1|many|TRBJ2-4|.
TGCAGCGTTGTCGGTCTATCGCCGCACATTCAGTACTTC
CSVVGLSPHIQYF
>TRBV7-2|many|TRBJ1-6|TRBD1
TGTGCCAGCAGCGGGGGCGGACAGGGCAGATCACCCCTCCACTTT
CASSGGGQGRSPLHF
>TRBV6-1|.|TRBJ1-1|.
TGTGCCAGCAGTGAAGCGCTAAAGAACACTGAAGCTTTCTTT
CASSEALKNTEAFF
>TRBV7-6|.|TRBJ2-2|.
TGTGCCAGCAGCTTACTTTTACAGGCGAACACCGGGGAGCTGTTTTTT
CASSLLLQANTGELFF
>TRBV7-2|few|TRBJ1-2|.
TGTGCCAGCAGCTTAGCCCCCGCGGGCGCGGTTGGTGGTGGCTACACCTTC
CASSLAPAGAVGGGYTF
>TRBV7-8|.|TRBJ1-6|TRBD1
TGTGCCAGCAGCTTAGAGGGGGCGAGTTCACCCCTCCACTTT
CASSLEGASSPLHF
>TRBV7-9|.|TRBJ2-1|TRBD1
TGTGCCAGCATCTCGGGACAGGCTCTTTCCTACAATGAGCAGTTCTTC
CASISGQALSYNEQFF
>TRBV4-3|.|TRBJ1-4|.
TGCGCCAGCAGCCAAGATTATGCAACTAATGAAAAACTGTTTTTT
CASSQDYATNEKLFF